This T cell receptor (beta chain) was captured in a study (dated by TCRdb to about 2016). Library construction relied on RT-PCR. Reads for this sample came from an Illumina MiSeq. In-frame beta chains were kept once TCRdb had trimmed the public reads at Q25 with fastp and called clones with MiXCR. One record per CDR3 amino acid sequence lists the most common genes and DNA. In this sample the table shows hundreds of thousands of distinct CDR3 sequences, approximately 15% of which occur a single time. The ten biggest clones cover 3.6% of the sample. With regard to this clonotype: This receptor's antigen is unknown. Base qualities are not provided; no much larger clone lies one nucleotide away.

At the junction V is shortened by 4 bases and J by 12 bases; bases outside the gene matches: 7. The germline V gene gives CDR1 as SGHRS and CDR2 as YFSETQ. There are 13 amino acids in the CDR3, from cysteine to phenylalanine inclusive. Left in the record is the CDR3 DNA by itself, 39 bases read in frame from the first base. This sequence originates from a female donor in good health, serving as a healthy control. This sequence uses TRBV5-1 and TRBJ2-7; 13 bases in the middle match TRBD2. Sequencing was performed on memory CD4+ T cells from blood. The CDR3 region: CASSPTSGRAWYF. DNA sequence: TGCGCCAGCAGCCCAACTAGCGGGAGGGCTTGGTACTTC.